This T cell receptor beta chain was profiled in a study of T cell responses to AZD1222 COVID-19 vaccine. Findings of the study overall: Donors were chiefly white British, with a greater number of females, and clonal diversity was perhaps underestimated. Repertoire collection took place solely once the T cell response had peaked.

About this clone: As yet, its antigen is unknown.

Pooled together were second doses at about 4 or about 12 weeks. This table comes from immunoSEQ multiplex PCR, and its TCRdb copy is limited to in-frame clones, with some not included. The repertoire consists of some 180,000 clones, with around nine tenths occurring once and the leading ten covering approximately 0.97%. This TCR was sampled from an adult who received the AZD1222 COVID-19 vaccine. This specimen was peripheral blood, taken 28 days after the second AZD1222 dose.

In nucleotides, the CDR3 is TGTGCCAGCAGCTTTTTTATTGCGGGACCGAGCTCCTACGAGCAGTACTTC. Translating it yields CASSFFIAGPSSYEQYF. The chain is built from TRBV7-9 and TRBJ2-7; possibly TRBD2 for D (6 bases). V was shortened by 3 bases and J by 0 bases, with 18 bases between the two germline ends. This CDR3 is built from 17 residues. Germline V gene lookup returns CDR1 SEHNR and CDR2 FQNEAQ (reference sequence).